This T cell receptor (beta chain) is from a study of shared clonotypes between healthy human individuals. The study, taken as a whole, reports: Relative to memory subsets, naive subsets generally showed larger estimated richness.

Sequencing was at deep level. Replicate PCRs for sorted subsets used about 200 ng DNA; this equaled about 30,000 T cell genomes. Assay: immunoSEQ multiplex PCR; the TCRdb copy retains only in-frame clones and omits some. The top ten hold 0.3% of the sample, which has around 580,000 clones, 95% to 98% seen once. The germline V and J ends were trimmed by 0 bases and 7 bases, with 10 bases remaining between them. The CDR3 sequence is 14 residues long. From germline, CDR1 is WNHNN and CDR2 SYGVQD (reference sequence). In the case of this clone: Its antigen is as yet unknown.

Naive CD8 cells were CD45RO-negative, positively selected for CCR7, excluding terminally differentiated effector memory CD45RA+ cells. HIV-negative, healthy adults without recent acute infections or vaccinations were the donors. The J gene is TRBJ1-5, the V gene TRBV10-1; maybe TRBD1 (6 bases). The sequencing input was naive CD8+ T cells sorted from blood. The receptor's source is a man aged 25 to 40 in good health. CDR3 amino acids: CASSESRGGQPQHF. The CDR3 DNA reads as TGCGCCAGCAGTGAGTCCAGGGGAGGCCAGCCCCAGCATTTT.